Detailed here is one T cell receptor beta chain. CDR3 size: 11 residues. CDR1 is SGHDT, CDR2 YYEEEE, per germline. The V and J ends lost 7 bases and 6 bases respectively, with 11 bases between them. Sequencing was performed with immunoSEQ multiplex PCR; in TCRdb, only in-frame clones are kept and a portion is missing. The table lists about 300,000 clones, over 70% of them singletons. This entry comes from a study of blood T cell repertoires in COVID-19. About the research overall: Spain, Italy and the United States supplied samples that represented acute and convalescent COVID-19. PBMCs, B-cell-depleted T cells, or T cells provided the cDNA or gDNA that made up the material.

This chain connects TRBV5-6 to TRBJ2-7, with D possibly TRBD1 on 5 matching bases. This sequence originates from a woman aged 45 to 65 with acute or convalescent COVID-19. The sequenced material came from peripheral blood. The CDR3 sequence: CASHSGLEQYF. As DNA, the CDR3 is TGTGCCAGCCACTCAGGGCTCGAGCAGTACTTC.